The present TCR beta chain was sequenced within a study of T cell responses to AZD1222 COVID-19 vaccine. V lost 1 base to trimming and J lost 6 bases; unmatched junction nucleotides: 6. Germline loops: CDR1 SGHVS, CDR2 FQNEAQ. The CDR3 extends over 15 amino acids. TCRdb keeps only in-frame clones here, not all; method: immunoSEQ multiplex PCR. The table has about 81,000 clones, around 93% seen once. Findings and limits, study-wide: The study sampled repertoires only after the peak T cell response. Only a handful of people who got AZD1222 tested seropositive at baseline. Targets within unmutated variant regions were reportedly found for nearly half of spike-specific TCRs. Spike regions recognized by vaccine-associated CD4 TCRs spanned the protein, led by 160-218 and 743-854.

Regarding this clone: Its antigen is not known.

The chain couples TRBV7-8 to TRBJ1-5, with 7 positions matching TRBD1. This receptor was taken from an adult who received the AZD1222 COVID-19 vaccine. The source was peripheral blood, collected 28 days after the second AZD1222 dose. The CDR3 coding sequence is TGTGCCAGCAGCTTAGTCGAACAGGGGAGTCAGCCCCAGCATTTT. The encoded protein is CASSLVEQGSQPQHF.